This entry concerns a single TCR beta chain. Ten or more counts support this clone. Its cognate antigen has yet to be identified. Per-base qualities were not stored, and no clone one base away is much larger. In the germline V gene, CDR1 corresponds to SNHLY and CDR2 to FYNNEI. V and J are truncated by 3 bases and 5 bases respectively, leaving an intervening sequence of 11 bases. Reading from cysteine to phenylalanine, the CDR3 counts 14 amino acids. Of the read, only the CDR3 DNA is kept; its 42 bases are in frame from base 1. The sample belongs to a study of blood T cell repertoires in COVID-19 (dated by TCRdb to about 2020). With regard to the full study: The collaborator samples originated in the United States, Italy and Spain and spanned the acute and convalescent phases of COVID-19. A de-identified subject ID, COVID-19 status, age in years and sex were almost always included in the sample metadata. Deeply sampled blood TCRbeta repertoires from subjects exposed to, actively infected with, or recovered from COVID-19 were included in the dataset. The samples were drawn from the first 160 participants of the ongoing ImmuneRACE study and from 950 to 1,500 subjects provided by 6 global collaborators. The prospective study material was composed of cDNA or gDNA derived from T cells, B-cell-depleted T cells, or PBMCs. Where available, HLA class I and class II types were obtained from metadata supplied by the sample provider rather than from assay-based typing. The repertoires were made available in a free public database intended to serve as a resource for research on the immune response to SARS-CoV-2. Results the study describes overall, beyond this receptor: How much clinical and demographic metadata was included differed by source and by participant, and the metadata was provided uncurated.

TCRbeta CDR3 regions were amplified from genomic DNA using the immunoSEQ Assay, a bias-controlled multiplex PCR. Concerning the study's data processing: The number of nucleated cells in each sample was estimated from the amplification of reference gene primers within the assay. To quantify the absolute abundance of each unique TCRbeta CDR3 rearrangement, sequence reads were collapsed and filtered. For each sample, productive Simpson clonality was calculated as the square root of Simpson's diversity index across productive rearrangements. The source is immuneACCESS, and TCRdb retained only in-frame sequences with V and J called. Part of the clones is not carried over; for the studies checked, unresolved V genes explain less than half of this, and the remainder is unexplained. That table furnishes V, J and clone size, whereas the DNA furnished D and trimming. The table for this sample lists fewer than 350,000 clones; about 88% of them were counted only once. Approximately 0.97% of the sample is taken by the ten largest.

In the prospective study, participants were roughly 18 to 90 years old, resided in under 30 geographic areas of the United States, and were enrolled through a virtual design. To assign participants to cohorts, the prospective study relied on clinical history that participants themselves reported in a screening survey and a study questionnaire. Exposed participants had been in contact with someone with a PCR-confirmed or clinician-diagnosed COVID-19 case within 2 weeks of study entry. Mobile phlebotomists in the prospective study collected whole blood, serum and a nasopharyngeal or oropharyngeal swab from every participant. Participants in the prospective study had the option to provide additional blood draws and questionnaires over a roughly two-month period. Before DNA extraction, prospective study blood samples were shipped either frozen or at room temperature.

The sequence was obtained from a woman aged 25 to 39 who had been exposed to COVID-19. Sequencing was done on a sample of PBMCs or T cells enriched from blood (not recorded which). The chain links TRBV2 with TRBJ1-5, with a weak D call of TRBD1 (6 bases match). The CDR3 protein sequence reads: CASSERAGDQPQHF. The sequenced DNA: TGTGCCAGCAGTGAGAGGGCAGGGGATCAGCCCCAGCATTTT.